This T cell receptor (beta chain) was captured in a study of cytomegalovirus exposure and HLA in healthy donors. About this clone: Its antigen is still unknown.

Study conclusions and caveats: Later genetic work tied a missense DCLRE1C variant to beta-chain V and J trimming.

This CDR3 has 14 amino acids. Trimming pared 9 bases from V and 3 bases from J, leaving 18 bases between. The PCR used 60 Vbeta and 13 Jbeta primers. Profiling relied on immunoSEQ multiplex PCR, and the TCRdb table lists in-frame clones only, not all of them. Of roughly 140,000 clones listed, about three quarters are singletons. The sample comprised PBMCs. The V gene is TRBV23-1, the J gene TRBJ2-7; D remains unclear. TRBV23-1 is annotated as an ORF whose role is uncertain. This TCR was sampled from a woman aged 30 to 39 in good health and CMV-seronegative. Here the CDR3 DNA reads TGCGCCAGTATTCCCCTCGGAGAACACTACGAGCAGTACTTC. It translates to CASIPLGEHYEQYF.